This TCR beta chain comes out of a study of T cell repertoires in cytomegalovirus infection. For the study at large: The public TCR beta signatures pointed to both CMV infection and matching HLA type. Overall study results and limits: What dominated the ex vivo response were HLA-C-restricted CMV-specific TCR beta clonotypes. Cumulative frequency (of public TCR beta family members) identified carriers of CMV plus the relevant HLA.

The sample holds a few counts of this clonotype. Its antigen remains unidentified. With V trimmed by 2 bases and J by 4 bases, 4 bases remained unmatched. The CDR3 spans 14 residues. Germline lookup yields CDR1 DFQATT and CDR2 SNEGSKA (reference sequence). One entry per CDR3 protein, called by TCRdb with MiXCR from the reads. The sample shows about 250,000 distinct CDR3 sequences, 6% to 8% of them seen only once. The chain links TRBV20-1 to TRBJ2-3, with 9 bases that match TRBD2. The sequenced sample was PBMCs. The source of this sequence is a human donor in good health (CMV status not recorded). Some clones in this sample may be carry-over from other donors' samples. Here the CDR3 DNA reads TGCAGTGCTAGATTTAGCGGGGGTCCAGATACGCAGTATTTT. Protein product: CSARFSGGPDTQYF.